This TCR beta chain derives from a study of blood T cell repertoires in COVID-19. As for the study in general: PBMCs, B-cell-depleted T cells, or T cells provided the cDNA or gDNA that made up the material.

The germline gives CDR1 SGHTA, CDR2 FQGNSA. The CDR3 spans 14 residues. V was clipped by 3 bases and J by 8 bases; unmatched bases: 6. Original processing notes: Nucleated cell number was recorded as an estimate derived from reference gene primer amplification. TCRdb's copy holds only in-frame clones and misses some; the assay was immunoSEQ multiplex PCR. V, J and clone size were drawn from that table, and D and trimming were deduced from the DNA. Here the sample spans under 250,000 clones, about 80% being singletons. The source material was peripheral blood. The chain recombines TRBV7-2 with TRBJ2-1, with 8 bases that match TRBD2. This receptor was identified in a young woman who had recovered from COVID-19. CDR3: CASSFSGIGDEQFF. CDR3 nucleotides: TGTGCCAGCAGCTTTAGCGGGATAGGGGATGAGCAGTTCTTC.